This entry describes one T cell receptor (beta chain). Unique molecular identifiers featured in how the TCRbeta library was prepared. MiXCR was run by TCRdb on the PCR reads, yielding one entry per CDR3 protein. The sample includes about 340,000 distinct CDR3 sequences, around a tenth of them seen just once. This entry comes from a study of T-cell reconstitution after alpha-beta-depleted transplantation in children. The V end was cut by 3 bases, the J end by 6 bases, with 12 bases between. This CDR3 region has 13 residues. Germline V lookup: CDR1 SGHAT, CDR2 FQDESV (reference sequence). The input for sequencing was PBMCs from the stem cell graft donor, taken from the stem cell graft. V is TRBV11-1 and J is TRBJ2-7, with D unclear. This TCR was recovered from a human donor who donated a stem cell graft to a child with acute lymphoblastic leukemia. CDR3 bases: TGTGCCAGCAGCTTGGGGTTTCCTAGCGAGCAGTACTTC. This translates into CASSLGFPSEQYF.